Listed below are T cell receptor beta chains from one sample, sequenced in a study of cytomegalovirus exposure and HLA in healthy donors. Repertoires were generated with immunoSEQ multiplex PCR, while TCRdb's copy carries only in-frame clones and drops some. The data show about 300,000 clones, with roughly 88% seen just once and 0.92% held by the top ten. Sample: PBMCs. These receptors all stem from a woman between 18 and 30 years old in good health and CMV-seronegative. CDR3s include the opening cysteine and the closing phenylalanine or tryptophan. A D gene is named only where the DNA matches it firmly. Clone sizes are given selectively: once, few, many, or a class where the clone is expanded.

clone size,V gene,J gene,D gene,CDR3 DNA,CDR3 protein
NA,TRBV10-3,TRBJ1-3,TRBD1,TGTGCCATCAGACGAGACAGGGAAAACACCATATATTTT,CAIRRDRENTIYF
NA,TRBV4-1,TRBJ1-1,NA,TGCGCCAGCAGCGAACACAGGGACCCTGAAGCTTTCTTT,CASSEHRDPEAFF
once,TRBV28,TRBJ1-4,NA,TGTGCCAGCAGCCGGGAGGGGGGGGCAGGGGAAAAACTGTTTTTT,CASSREGGAGEKLFF
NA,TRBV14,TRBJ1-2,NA,TGTGCCAGCAGCCAAGACGCCCTCGGGTTGACGCTTCGGGGCTACACCTTC,CASSQDALGLTLRGYTF
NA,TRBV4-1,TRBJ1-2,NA,TGCGCCAGCAGCCAAGATCTTTTATCCGGGGTATCTAATGGCTACACCTTC,CASSQDLLSGVSNGYTF
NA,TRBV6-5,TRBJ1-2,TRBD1,TGTGCCAGCAGACTCGGGACAGCCCTCTATGGCTACACCTTC,CASRLGTALYGYTF
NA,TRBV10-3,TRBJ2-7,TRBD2,TGTGCCATCAGTGAGACCCTAGCGGGACCCTCCTACGAGCAGTACTTC,CAISETLAGPSYEQYF
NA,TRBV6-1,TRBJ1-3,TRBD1,TGTGCCAGCGGGGGACAGGGAAGGAACACCATATATTTT,CASGGQGRNTIYF
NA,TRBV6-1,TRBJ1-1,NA,TGTGCCAGCAGTGGCCGTCGGGGGATGAACACTGAAGCTTTCTTT,CASSGRRGMNTEAFF
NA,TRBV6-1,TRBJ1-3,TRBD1,TGTGCCAGCAGTGAACGAGAGGGGGCCTCTGGAAACACCATATATTTT,CASSEREGASGNTIYF
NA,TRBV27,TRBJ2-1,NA,TGTGCCAGCAGGAGTAGCGGCTACAATGAGCAGTTCTTC,CASRSSGYNEQFF
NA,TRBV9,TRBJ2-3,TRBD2,TGTGCCAGCAGTGGGGGGGTTAGCGGGAGCGGAGATACGCAGTATTTT,CASSGGVSGSGDTQYF
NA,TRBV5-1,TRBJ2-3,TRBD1,TGCGCCAGCAGCGGCATCGGGACAGGGGCAGATACGCAGTATTTT,CASSGIGTGADTQYF
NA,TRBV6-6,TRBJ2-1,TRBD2,TGTGCCAGCAGCCGAGCGGGAGGGCCCACCAATGAGCAGTTCTTC,CASSRAGGPTNEQFF
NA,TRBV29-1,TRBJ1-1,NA,TGCAGCGTTGAAAGGAGGGGGAACACTGAAGCTTTCTTT,CSVERRGNTEAFF
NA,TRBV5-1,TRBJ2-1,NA,TGCGCCAGCAGCTTGTCGACATATGAGCAGTTCTTC,CASSLSTYEQFF
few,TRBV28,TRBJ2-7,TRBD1,TGTGCCAGCAGGCCGACAGGGACCTACGAGCAGTACTTC,CASRPTGTYEQYF
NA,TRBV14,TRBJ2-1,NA,TGTGCCAGCAGCCCATGGGAGGGACAAAGCTATCCTGAGCAGTTCTTC,CASSPWEGQSYPEQFF
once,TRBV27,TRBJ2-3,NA,TGTGCCAGCAGTTTAACAGTCACAGATACGCAGTATTTT,CASSLTVTDTQYF
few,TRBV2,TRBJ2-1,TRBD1,TGTGCCAGCACTTCAGGGGGCTTTATCAAATCGAGTGGTGATGAGCAGTTCTTC,CASTSGGFIKSSGDEQFF
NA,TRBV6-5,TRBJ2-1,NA,TGTGCCAGCAGAAATACCTTCGCAGGGAACGAGCAGTTCTTC,CASRNTFAGNEQFF
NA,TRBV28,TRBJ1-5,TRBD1,TGTGCCAGCAGAGACAGGGGAAATCAGCCCCAGCATTTT,CASRDRGNQPQHF
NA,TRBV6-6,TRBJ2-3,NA,TGTGCCAGCACCCACTTGAGGTGGGATACGCAGTATTTT,CASTHLRWDTQYF
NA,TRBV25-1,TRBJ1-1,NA,TGTGCCAGCAGTGAATCTTGGGGGGGGATAGGAACTGAAGCTTTCTTT,CASSESWGGIGTEAFF
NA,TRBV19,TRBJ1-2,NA,TGTGCCAGTAGTCCGCCTACAGTTATTAACTATGGCTACACCTTC,CASSPPTVINYGYTF
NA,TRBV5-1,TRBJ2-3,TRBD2,TGCGCCAGCTGTACCCTGACTAGCCCAGATACGCAGTATTTT,CASCTLTSPDTQYF
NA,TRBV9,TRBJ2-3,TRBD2,TGTGCCAGCAGCGTAGAAGGCTGGGCTAGCGGGCGAGATACGCAGTATTTT,CASSVEGWASGRDTQYF
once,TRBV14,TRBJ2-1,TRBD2,TGTGCCAGCAGCCAGTCGCGCGGGAGAGGCTATGAGCAGTTCTTC,CASSQSRGRGYEQFF
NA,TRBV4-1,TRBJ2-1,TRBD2,TGCGCCAGCAGCCAAGACGCGGGAGGGCCGTTCTTC,CASSQDAGGPFF
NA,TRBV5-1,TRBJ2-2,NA,TGCGCCAGCAGCCCAAATTCAGGGAAGAGTACCGGGGAGCTGTTTTTT,CASSPNSGKSTGELFF
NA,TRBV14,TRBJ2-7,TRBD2,TGTGCCAGCAGCCAGCTGAGCGGGAGCCCCTACGAGCAGTACTTC,CASSQLSGSPYEQYF
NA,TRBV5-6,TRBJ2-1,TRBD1,TGTGCCAGCAGCTGGTCACAGGGGCTCCCCTCCTACAATGAGCAGTTCTTC,CASSWSQGLPSYNEQFF
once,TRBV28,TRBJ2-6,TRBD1,TGTGCCAGCGGCCAGCAGGGGGCTGGGGCCAACGTCCTGACTTTC,CASGQQGAGANVLTF
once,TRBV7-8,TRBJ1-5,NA,TGTGCCAGCAGCTTAGGGAGGGACCCGGGGCAGCCCCAGCATTTT,CASSLGRDPGQPQHF
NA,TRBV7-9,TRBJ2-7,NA,TGTGCCAGCAGCCGCTTGTCGGTTGACGAGCAGTACTTC,CASSRLSVDEQYF
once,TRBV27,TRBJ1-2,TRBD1,TGTGCCAGCAGTCCCTATCTTGGACAGGGGCCATCTGGCTACACCTTC,CASSPYLGQGPSGYTF
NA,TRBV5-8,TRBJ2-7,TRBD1,TGTGCCAGCAGCGGGACAGGGGACCCAGACTACGAGCAGTACTTC,CASSGTGDPDYEQYF
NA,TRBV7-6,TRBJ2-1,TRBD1,TGTGCCAGCAGCTTAGTACAGGGGGTGGGCTTTTACAATGAGCAGTTCTTC,CASSLVQGVGFYNEQFF
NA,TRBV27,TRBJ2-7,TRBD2,TGTGCCAGCAGCCCCGACGGAGCGGGAGGTTTGTTCCCATTCGAGCAGTACTTC,CASSPDGAGGLFPFEQYF
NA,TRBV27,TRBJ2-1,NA,TGTGCCAGCAGTTTATCGAGGAGAGAGCAGTTCTTC,CASSLSRREQFF
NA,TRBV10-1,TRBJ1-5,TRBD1,TGCGCCAGCACTCCCGGGACAGTCAATCAGCCCCAGCATTTT,CASTPGTVNQPQHF
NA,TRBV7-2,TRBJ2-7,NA,TGTGCCAGCAGCTTAGAGGACTATTACGAGCAGTACTTC,CASSLEDYYEQYF
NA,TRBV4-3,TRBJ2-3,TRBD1,TGCGCCAGCAGCCAGAGAGACAGGGGTCGCCCCGCTGAGCAGTATTTT,CASSQRDRGRPAEQYF
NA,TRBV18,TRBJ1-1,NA,TGTGCCAGCTCACCAGCCGGCAGGGGCGCGAGTACTGAAGCTTTCTTT,CASSPAGRGASTEAFF
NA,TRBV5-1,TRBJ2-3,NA,TGCGCCAGCAGCCCCGGAGGAGTTTCAGATACGCAGTATTTT,CASSPGGVSDTQYF
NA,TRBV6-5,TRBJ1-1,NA,TGTGCCAGCAAAGGACAGTACATGAACACTGAAGCTTTCTTT,CASKGQYMNTEAFF
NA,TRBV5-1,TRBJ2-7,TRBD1,TGCGCCAGCAGCGTTCCGGGCATGAAGAGGGACAGGGGAATTGAGTTCGTCTACGAGCAGTACTTC,CASSVPGMKRDRGIEFVYEQYF
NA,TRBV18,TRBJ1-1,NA,TGTGCCAGCTCACCGATACAGGGGAACACTGAAGCTTTCTTT,CASSPIQGNTEAFF
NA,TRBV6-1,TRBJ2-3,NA,TGTGCCAGCAGTGCCCTCTCTGGGAGCTTTATTACTAGCACAGATACGCAGTATTTT,CASSALSGSFITSTDTQYF
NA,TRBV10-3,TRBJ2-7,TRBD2,TGTGCCATCGCCGGACTAGCGGGAGATAATGGCGAGCAGTACTTC,CAIAGLAGDNGEQYF
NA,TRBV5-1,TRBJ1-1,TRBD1,TGCGCCAGCAGCTTTGCAGGACAGGCTTCGAACACTGAAGCTTTCTTT,CASSFAGQASNTEAFF
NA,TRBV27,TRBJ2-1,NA,TGTGCCAGCACTCCCCTCCGGGATTCCGGTGAGCAGTTCTTC,CASTPLRDSGEQFF
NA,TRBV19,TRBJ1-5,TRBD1,TGTGCCAGTAGTCCACATCCAGGGACAGGGGGCGTTGTCGTTAGCAATCAGCCCCAGCATTTT,CASSPHPGTGGVVVSNQPQHF
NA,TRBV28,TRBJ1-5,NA,TGTGCCAGCAGATGGGGGGGGATTAGCAATCAGCCCCAGCATTTT,CASRWGGISNQPQHF